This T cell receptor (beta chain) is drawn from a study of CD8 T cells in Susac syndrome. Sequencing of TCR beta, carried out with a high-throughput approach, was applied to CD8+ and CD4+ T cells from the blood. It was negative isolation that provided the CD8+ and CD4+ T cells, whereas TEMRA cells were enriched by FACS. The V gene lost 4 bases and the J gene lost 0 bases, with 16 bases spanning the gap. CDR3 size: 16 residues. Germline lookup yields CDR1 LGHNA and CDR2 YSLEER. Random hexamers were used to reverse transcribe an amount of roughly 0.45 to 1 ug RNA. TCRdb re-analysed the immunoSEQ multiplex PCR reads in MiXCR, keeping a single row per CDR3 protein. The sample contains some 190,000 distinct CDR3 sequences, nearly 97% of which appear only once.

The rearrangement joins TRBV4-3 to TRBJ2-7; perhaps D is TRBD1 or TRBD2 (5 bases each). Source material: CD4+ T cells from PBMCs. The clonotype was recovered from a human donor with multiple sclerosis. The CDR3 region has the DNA TGCGCCAGCAGCCTCTCCTTTGGGACGTCCTCCTACGAGCAGTACTTC. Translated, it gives CASSLSFGTSSYEQYF.